This T cell receptor (beta chain) was captured in a study of CD4+ T cells in melanoma. In regard to this clone: Its antigen is still unknown.

Profiling relied on immunoSEQ multiplex PCR, and the TCRdb table lists in-frame clones only, not all of them. The sample lists approximately 16,000 clones, 65% to 85% seen once, with 6.4% in the top ten. The germline V gene has CDR1 LNHNV and CDR2 YYDKDF (reference sequence). There are 15 residues in the CDR3. The ends lost 1 base at V and 7 bases at J; junction bases unmatched: 4. Points from the study as a whole: CD8+ T cell, macrophage and B cell function reportedly correlated with neoantigen-specific CD4+ T cells.

Material for sequencing was cells from a culture (not recorded whether cultured in vitro). This chain connects TRBV15 to TRBJ2-2; 9 bases are shared with TRBD1. The sequence came from a human donor with melanoma. CDR3 region: CATSRAQGAGGELFF. The CDR3 region has the DNA TGTGCCACCAGCAGAGCACAGGGGGCCGGCGGGGAGCTGTTTTTT.